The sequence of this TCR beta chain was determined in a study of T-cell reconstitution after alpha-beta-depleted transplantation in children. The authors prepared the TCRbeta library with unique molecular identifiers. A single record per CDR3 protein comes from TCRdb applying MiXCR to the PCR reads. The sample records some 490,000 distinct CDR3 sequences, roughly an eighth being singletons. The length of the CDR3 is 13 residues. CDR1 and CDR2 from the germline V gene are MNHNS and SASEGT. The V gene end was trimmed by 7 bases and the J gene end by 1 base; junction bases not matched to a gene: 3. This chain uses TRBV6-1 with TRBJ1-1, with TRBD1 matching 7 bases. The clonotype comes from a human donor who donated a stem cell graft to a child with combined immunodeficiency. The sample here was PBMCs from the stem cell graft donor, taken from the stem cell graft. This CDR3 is CASKRTGNTEAFF. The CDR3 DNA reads TGTGCCAGCAAAAGGACAGGGAACACTGAAGCTTTCTTT.